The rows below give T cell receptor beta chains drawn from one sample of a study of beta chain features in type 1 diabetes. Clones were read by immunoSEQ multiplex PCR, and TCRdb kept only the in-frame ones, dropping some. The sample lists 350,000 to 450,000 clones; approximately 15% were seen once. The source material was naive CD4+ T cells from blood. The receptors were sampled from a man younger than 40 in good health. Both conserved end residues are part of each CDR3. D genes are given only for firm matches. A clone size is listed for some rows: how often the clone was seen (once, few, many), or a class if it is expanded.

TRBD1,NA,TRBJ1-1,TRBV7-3,CASSPTGTGSGAFF,TGTGCCAGCAGCCCGACCGGGACAGGGAGCGGAGCTTTCTTT
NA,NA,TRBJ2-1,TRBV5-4,CASSPEVQGEQFF,TGTGCCAGCAGCCCGGAGGTTCAGGGTGAGCAGTTCTTC
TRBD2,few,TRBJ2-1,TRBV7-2,CASSLKLAGPQTYNEQFF,TGTGCCAGCAGCTTAAAGCTAGCGGGGCCTCAGACTTACAATGAGCAGTTCTTC
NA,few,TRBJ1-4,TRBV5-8,CASSLKPGPEKLFF,TGTGCCAGCAGCTTGAAGCCAGGCCCCGAAAAACTGTTTTTT
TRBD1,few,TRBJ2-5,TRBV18,CASSPGQSETQYF,TGTGCCAGCTCACCGGGACAGTCTGAGACCCAGTACTTC
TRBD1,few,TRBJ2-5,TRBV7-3,CASSLQGAEETQYF,TGTGCCAGCAGCTTACAGGGGGCTGAAGAGACCCAGTACTTC
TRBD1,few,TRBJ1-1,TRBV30,CAWKTGGNTEAFF,TGTGCCTGGAAGACAGGGGGAAACACTGAAGCTTTCTTT
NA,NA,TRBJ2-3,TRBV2,CASSPLRIETDTQYF,TGTGCCAGCAGCCCGCTTCGGATCGAGACAGATACGCAGTATTTT
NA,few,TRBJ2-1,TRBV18,CASSPNEGDEQFF,TGTGCCAGCTCACCAAACGAAGGAGATGAGCAGTTCTTC
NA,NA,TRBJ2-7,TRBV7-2,CASSLEAGNYEQYF,TGTGCCAGCAGCTTAGAGGCGGGAAACTACGAGCAGTACTTC
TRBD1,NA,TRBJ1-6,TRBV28,CASSLLQGVNSPLHF,TGTGCCAGCAGTTTATTGCAGGGGGTGAATTCACCCCTCCACTTT
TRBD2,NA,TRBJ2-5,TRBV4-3,CASSQAPAGAYETQYF,TGCGCCAGCAGCCAAGCCCCAGCGGGGGCCTATGAGACCCAGTACTTC
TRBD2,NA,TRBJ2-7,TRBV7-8,CASSFRVLPTLSGVIYEQYF,TGTGCCAGCAGCTTCCGCGTCCTTCCGACGCTTAGCGGGGTCATCTACGAGCAGTACTTC
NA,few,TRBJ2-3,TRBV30,CAWSAQGRGTQYF,TGTGCCTGGAGTGCGCAGGGGCGGGGTACGCAGTATTTT
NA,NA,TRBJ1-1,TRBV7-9,CASSFWNTEAFF,TGTGCCAGCAGCTTTTGGAACACTGAAGCTTTCTTT
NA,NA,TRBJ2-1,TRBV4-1,CASSLEDNEQFF,TGCGCCAGCAGCCTAGAAGACAATGAGCAGTTCTTC
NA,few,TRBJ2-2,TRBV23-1,CASSQSYRANTGELFF,TGCGCCAGCAGTCAATCGTACAGGGCGAACACCGGGGAGCTGTTTTTT
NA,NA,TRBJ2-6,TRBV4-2,CASSQDIGAGANVLTF,TGTGCCAGCAGCCAAGATATTGGGGCCGGGGCCAACGTCCTGACTTTC
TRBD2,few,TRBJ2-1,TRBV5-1,CASSSPSGTGNEQFF,TGCGCCAGCAGTTCCCCTAGCGGGACGGGTAATGAGCAGTTCTTC
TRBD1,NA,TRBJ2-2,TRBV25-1,CASSEGRDRGQDTGELFF,TGTGCCAGCAGTGAAGGAAGGGACAGGGGGCAGGACACCGGGGAGCTGTTTTTT
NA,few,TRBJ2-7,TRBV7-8,CASSRRGQPYEQYF,TGTGCCAGCAGTCGACGCGGACAACCTTACGAGCAGTACTTC
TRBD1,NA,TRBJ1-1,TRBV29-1,CSTAGSVQGGLEAFF,TGCAGCACTGCCGGTTCCGTACAGGGGGGCCTGGAAGCTTTCTTT
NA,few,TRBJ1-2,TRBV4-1,CASSQDARTGYTF,TGCGCCAGCAGCCAAGACGCCAGAACCGGCTACACCTTC
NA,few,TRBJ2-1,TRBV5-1,CASSSLARSSYNEQFF,TGCGCCAGCAGCTCCCTAGCAAGGAGCTCCTACAATGAGCAGTTCTTC
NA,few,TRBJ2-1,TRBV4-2,CASSQGSEYEQFF,TGTGCCAGCAGCCAAGGAAGTGAGTACGAGCAGTTCTTC
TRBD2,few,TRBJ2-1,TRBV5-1,CASSLLGWLAGGQHNEQFF,TGCGCCAGCAGCTTGCTAGGTTGGTTAGCGGGAGGGCAACACAATGAGCAGTTCTTC
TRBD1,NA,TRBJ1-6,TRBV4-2,CASSQYGTGDSPLHF,TGTGCCAGCAGCCAGTACGGGACAGGGGACTCACCCCTCCACTTT
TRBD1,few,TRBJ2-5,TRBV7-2,CASSRTGKETQYF,TGTGCCAGCAGCAGGACAGGAAAAGAGACCCAGTACTTC